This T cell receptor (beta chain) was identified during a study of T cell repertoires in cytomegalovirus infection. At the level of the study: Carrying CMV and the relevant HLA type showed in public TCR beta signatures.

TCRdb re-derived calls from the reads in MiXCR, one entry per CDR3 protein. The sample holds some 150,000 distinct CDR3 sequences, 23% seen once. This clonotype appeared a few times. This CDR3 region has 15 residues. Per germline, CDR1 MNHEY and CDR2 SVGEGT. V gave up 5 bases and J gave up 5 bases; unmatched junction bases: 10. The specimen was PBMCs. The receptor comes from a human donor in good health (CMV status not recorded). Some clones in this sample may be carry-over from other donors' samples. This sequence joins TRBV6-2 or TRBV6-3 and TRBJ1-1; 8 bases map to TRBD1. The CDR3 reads CASSTHDRGRTEAFF. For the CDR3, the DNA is TGTGCCAGCAGTACGCACGACAGGGGTCGAACTGAAGCTTTCTTT.